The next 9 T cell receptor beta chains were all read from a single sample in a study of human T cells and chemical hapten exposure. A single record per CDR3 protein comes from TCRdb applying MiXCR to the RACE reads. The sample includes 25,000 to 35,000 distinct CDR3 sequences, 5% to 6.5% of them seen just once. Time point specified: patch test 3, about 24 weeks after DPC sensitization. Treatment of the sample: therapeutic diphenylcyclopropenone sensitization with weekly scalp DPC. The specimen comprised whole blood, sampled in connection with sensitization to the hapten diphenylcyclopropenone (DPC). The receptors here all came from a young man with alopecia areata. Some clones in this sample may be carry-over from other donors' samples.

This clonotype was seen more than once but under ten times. The CDR3 reads CASSATVSYEQYF. The CDR3, as DNA: TGTGCCAGCAGTGCGACAGTTTCCTACGAGCAGTACTTC. This rearrangement joins TRBV6-1 to TRBJ2-7; perhaps TRBD1 as D (5 bases). The CDR3 runs to 13 residues. Trimming left V 4 bases short and J 1 base short, with 8 bases between. The germline CDR1 and CDR2 sequences are MNHNS and SASEGT.

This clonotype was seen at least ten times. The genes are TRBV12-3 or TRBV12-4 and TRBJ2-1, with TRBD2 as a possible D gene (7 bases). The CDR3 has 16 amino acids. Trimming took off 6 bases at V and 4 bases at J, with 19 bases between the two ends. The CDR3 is CASSLGWGGGYNEQFF. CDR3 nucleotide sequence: TGTGCCAGCAGCTTGGGGTGGGGAGGGGGGTACAATGAGCAGTTCTTC.

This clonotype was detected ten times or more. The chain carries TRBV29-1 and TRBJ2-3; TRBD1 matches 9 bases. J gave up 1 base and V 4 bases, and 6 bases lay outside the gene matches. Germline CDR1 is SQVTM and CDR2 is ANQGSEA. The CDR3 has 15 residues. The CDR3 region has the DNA TGCAGCGTTGCCCGGACAGGGGTAGGCACAGATACGCAGTATTTT. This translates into CSVARTGVGTDTQYF.

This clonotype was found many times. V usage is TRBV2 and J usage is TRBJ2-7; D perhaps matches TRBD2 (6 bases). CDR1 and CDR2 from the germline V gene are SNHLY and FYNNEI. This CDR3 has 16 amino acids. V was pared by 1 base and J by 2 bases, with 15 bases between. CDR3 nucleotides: TGTGCCAGCAGTGAAGGGTTGGGGGGATCGGCCTACGAGCAGTACTTC. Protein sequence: CASSEGLGGSAYEQYF.

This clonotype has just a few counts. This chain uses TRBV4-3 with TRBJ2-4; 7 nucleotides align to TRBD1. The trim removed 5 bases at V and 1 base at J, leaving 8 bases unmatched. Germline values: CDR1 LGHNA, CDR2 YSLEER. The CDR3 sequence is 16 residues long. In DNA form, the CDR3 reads TGCGCCAGCAGCGCCAACAGGGGCTTTGCCAAAAACATTCAGTACTTC. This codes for CASSANRGFAKNIQYF.

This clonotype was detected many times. The CDR3 is CSAGGSGTDQETQYF. DNA of the CDR3: TGCAGTGCTGGGGGTTCCGGGACAGACCAAGAGACCCAGTACTTC. The chain couples TRBV20-1 to TRBJ2-5; 7 bases line up with TRBD1. The germline V gene encodes CDR1 DFQATT and CDR2 SNEGSKA (reference sequence). The V and J ends lost 5 bases and 0 bases, in that order; junction bases with no gene match: 9. The CDR3 contains 15 residues.

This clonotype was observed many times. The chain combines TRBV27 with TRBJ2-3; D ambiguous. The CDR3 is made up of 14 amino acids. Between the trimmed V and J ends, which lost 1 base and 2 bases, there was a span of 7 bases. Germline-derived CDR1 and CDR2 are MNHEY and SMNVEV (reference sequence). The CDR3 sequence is CASSLWGVTDTQYF. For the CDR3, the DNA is TGTGCCAGCAGTTTATGGGGTGTCACAGATACGCAGTATTTT.

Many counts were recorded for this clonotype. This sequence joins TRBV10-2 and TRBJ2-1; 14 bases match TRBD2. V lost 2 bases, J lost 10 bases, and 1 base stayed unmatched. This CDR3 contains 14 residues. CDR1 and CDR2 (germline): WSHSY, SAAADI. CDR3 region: CASSEGLAGGEQFF. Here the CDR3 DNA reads TGCGCCAGCAGTGAGGGACTAGCGGGAGGCGAGCAGTTCTTC.

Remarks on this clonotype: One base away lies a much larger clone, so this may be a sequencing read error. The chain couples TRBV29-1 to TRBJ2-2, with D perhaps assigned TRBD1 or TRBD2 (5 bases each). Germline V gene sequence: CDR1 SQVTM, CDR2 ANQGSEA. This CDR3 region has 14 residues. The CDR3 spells CCVGNGARTGELFF. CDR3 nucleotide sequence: TGCTGCGTTGGTAACGGGGCGCGAACCGGGGAGCTGTTTTTT.